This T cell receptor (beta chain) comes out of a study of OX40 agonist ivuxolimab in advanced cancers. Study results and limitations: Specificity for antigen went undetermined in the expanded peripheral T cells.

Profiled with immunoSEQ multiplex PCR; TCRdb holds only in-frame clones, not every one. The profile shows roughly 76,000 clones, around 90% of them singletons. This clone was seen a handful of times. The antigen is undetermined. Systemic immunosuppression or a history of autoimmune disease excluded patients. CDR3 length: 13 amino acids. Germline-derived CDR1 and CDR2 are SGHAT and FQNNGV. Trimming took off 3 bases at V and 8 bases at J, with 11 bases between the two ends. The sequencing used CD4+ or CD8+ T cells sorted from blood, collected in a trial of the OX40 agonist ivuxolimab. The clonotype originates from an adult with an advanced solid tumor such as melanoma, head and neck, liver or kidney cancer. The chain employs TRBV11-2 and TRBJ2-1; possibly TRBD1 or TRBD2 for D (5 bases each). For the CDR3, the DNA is TGTGCCAGCAGCTTGGGACGGCAGTATGAGCAGTTCTTC. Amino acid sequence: CASSLGRQYEQFF.